This record looks at one TCR beta chain sequence and its context. The data belong to a study of human T cells and chemical hapten exposure. Each CDR3 protein gets one entry after TCRdb re-called the RACE reads with MiXCR. The sample shows 300,000 to 450,000 distinct CDR3 sequences, about 5.4% of them seen only once. The time point denotes: pre-sensitization, week 0. The treatment: therapeutic diphenylcyclopropenone sensitization with weekly scalp DPC. Prior to application of each patch test, blood was drawn. Trimming took 2 bases from V and 2 from J, leaving 9 bases between them. CDR3 length: 14 amino acids.

The rearrangement uses TRBV12-3 or TRBV12-4 and TRBJ1-1; the D gene is possibly TRBD1 (6 bases). The TCR originated in a woman younger than 30 with alopecia areata. Some clones in this sample may be carry-over from other donors' samples. The material sequenced was whole blood, taken in connection with sensitization to the hapten diphenylcyclopropenone (DPC). CDR3 loop: CASSLKDSNTEAFF. CDR3 DNA: TGTGCCAGCAGTTTAAAGGACAGCAACACTGAAGCTTTCTTT.